Below are 22 T cell receptor beta chains sequenced from a single sample in a study of cytomegalovirus exposure and HLA in healthy donors. Use of 60 Vbeta and 13 Jbeta primers characterized the PCR. The repertoire was sequenced with immunoSEQ multiplex PCR; TCRdb's copy has only in-frame clones and lacks some. The sample contains roughly 160,000 clones, 60% to 85% of which appear only once. Material for sequencing was PBMCs. These receptors came from a man in his fifties or sixties in good health and CMV-seropositive.

In this sample, this clone turned up a few times. This chain joins TRBV29-1 and TRBJ1-1; no firm D call. The V gene's germline CDR1 is SQVTM and CDR2 ANQGSEA. The length of the CDR3 is 12 residues. Deletions cut 7 bases from V and 1 base from J, with 10 bases between. The CDR3 reads CSAGHKNTEAFF. In DNA, the CDR3 is TGCAGCGCTGGCCACAAGAACACTGAAGCTTTCTTT. The full variable domain, with the rest looked up from reference TRBV29-1 and TRBJ1-1, is SAVISQKPSRDICQRGTSLTIQCQVDSQVTMMFWYRQQPGQSLTLIATANQGSEATYESGFVIDKFPISRPNLTFSTLTVSNMSPEDSSIYLCSAGHKNTEAFFGQGTRLTVV.

This chain links TRBV6-5 with TRBJ1-1, with 11 bases fitting TRBD1. V lost 8 bases to trimming and J lost 6 bases; unmatched junction nucleotides: 5. This CDR3 comprises 13 residues. In germline, CDR1 is MNHEY, CDR2 SVGAGI. This CDR3 reads CASADRGRAEAFF. CDR3 sequence (DNA): TGTGCCAGCGCGGACAGGGGGCGCGCTGAAGCTTTCTTT.

The chain carries TRBV7-9 and TRBJ2-3; TRBD1 aligns across 11 bases. Germline V CDR1 and CDR2: SEHNR, FQNEAQ (reference sequence). V dropped 5 bases and J dropped 3; count of bases not matched to a gene: 10. The CDR3 covers 17 residues. The chain's CDR3 is CASSMPPGTGGTDTQYF. As DNA, the CDR3 is TGTGCCAGCAGCATGCCACCCGGGACAGGGGGGACAGATACGCAGTATTTT.

This clone was observed a handful of times. This chain links TRBV7-6 with TRBJ2-3, with D possibly matching TRBD2 (7 bases). Germline V CDR1 and CDR2: SGHVS, FNYEAQ. The CDR3 is 15 residues long. The V end lost 0 bases, the J end lost 3 bases, and 10 bases lay between the germline ends. CDR3 DNA: TGTGCCAGCAGCTTAGCCCGGGGGGCTACAGATACGCAGTATTTT. Translating gives CASSLARGATDTQYF.

The DNA of the CDR3 is TGTGCCAGCAGTTTAGGACAGGGGCGCTCCTATAATTCACCCCTCCACTTT. Residues: CASSLGQGRSYNSPLHF. This rearrangement joins TRBV28 to TRBJ1-6; 9 bases are shared with TRBD1. CDR1 is MDHEN, CDR2 SYDVKM, per germline. The CDR3 runs 17 residues. The ends lost 2 bases at V and 0 bases at J; junction bases unmatched: 2.

A few counts support this clone. The chain links TRBV28 to TRBJ1-5; no clear D. CDR1 MDHEN and CDR2 SYDVKM come from the germline V gene. V shed 4 bases and J shed 3 bases, with 13 bases lying between them. The CDR3 runs 15 residues. The CDR3 here is CASSSAGLSNQPQHF. The CDR3 DNA is TGTGCCAGCAGTTCTGCCGGACTGTCCAATCAGCCCCAGCATTTT.

This chain connects TRBV5-1 to TRBJ2-3; 8 positions match TRBD1. J was trimmed by 1 base and V by 4 bases; bases with no gene match: 2. The CDR3 length is 14 residues. Looked up from germline, CDR1 is SGHRS and CDR2 is YFSETQ. The CDR3 bases are TGCGCCAGCAGCCAGACAGGGGGCACAGATACGCAGTATTTT. Its protein product is CASSQTGGTDTQYF.

The rearrangement uses TRBV30 and TRBJ1-5; TRBD1 might be the D (6 bases). Germline V gives CDR1 GTSNPN, CDR2 SVGIG (reference sequence). CDR3 length equals 14 residues. V lost 2 bases, J lost 5 bases, and 13 bases lay in between. CDR3 amino acids: CAWSQTGSDQPQHF. CDR3 coding DNA: TGTGCCTGGAGTCAAACAGGGTCCGATCAGCCCCAGCATTTT.

The genes are TRBV5-1 and TRBJ2-3; 7 bases fit TRBD2. CDR3 length equals 13 residues. Germline trimming cut 5 bases from V and 4 bases from J; bases unmatched to any gene: 4. Germline V CDR1 and CDR2: SGHRS, YFSETQ. DNA of the CDR3: TGCGCCAGCAGTTCTAGCGGATCAGATACGCAGTATTTT. Translating gives CASSSSGSDTQYF.

The gene calls are TRBV4-3 and TRBJ1-2; 7 nucleotides align to TRBD1. V was pared by 2 bases and J by 4 bases, with 10 bases of the junction left unmatched. The CDR3 covers 16 residues. Germline V lookup: CDR1 LGHNA, CDR2 YSLEER. As DNA, the CDR3 is TGCGCCAGCAGCCAAAATCAGGGGGTGTTGGGCTATGGCTACACCTTC. Translation gives CASSQNQGVLGYGYTF.

This clone has just a few counts. Other DNA sequences in the same sample also yield this CDR3. The chain links TRBV28 to TRBJ1-2; 8 bases are shared with TRBD1. V was clipped by 6 bases and J by 5 bases; unmatched bases: 8. Germline CDR1 reads MDHEN; CDR2 reads SYDVKM. The CDR3 spans 14 residues. CDR3 in amino acids: CASSSGGLGYGYTF. As DNA, the CDR3 is TGTGCCAGCAGCTCAGGGGGCCTAGGGTATGGCTACACCTTC.

The chain employs TRBV5-1 and TRBJ1-6, with 8 bases identical to TRBD1. This CDR3 is 15 amino acids long. Germline CDR1 is SGHRS and CDR2 is YFSETQ. V lost 4 bases, J lost 7 bases, and 7 bases stayed unmatched. CDR3 bases: TGCGCCAGCAGCCCAGGGACAGGCGGCAATTCACCCCTCCACTTT. Protein: CASSPGTGGNSPLHF.

The V and J genes are TRBV19 and TRBJ1-6; D uncertain. The germline V and J ends were trimmed by 5 bases and 6 bases, with 14 bases remaining between them. The germline V gene encodes CDR1 LNHDA and CDR2 SQIVND (reference sequence). The CDR3 is 15 amino acids. The CDR3 DNA reads TGTGCCAGTAGTGCGGGCAGTCTCCTTAATTCACCCCTCCACTTT. Protein product: CASSAGSLLNSPLHF.

The rearrangement links TRBV5-8 to TRBJ2-3, with 10 bases lining up with TRBD1. Per the germline V gene, CDR1 is SGHTS and CDR2 is YDEGEE. CDR3 length: 15 residues. V shed 6 bases, J shed 4 bases, and the junction held 8 bases outside the gene matches. The CDR3 coding sequence is TGTGCCAGCACCCCCGGGACAGGGGTCTCAGATACGCAGTATTTT. Amino acid sequence: CASTPGTGVSDTQYF.

The chain links TRBV27 to TRBJ2-3; 9 positions agree with TRBD1. V gave up 2 bases and J gave up 0 bases; unmatched junction bases: 3. The CDR3 spans 16 residues. From germline, CDR1 is MNHEY and CDR2 SMNVEV (reference sequence). CDR3 sequence (DNA): TGTGCCAGCAGTTTAGGGGACAGGGCTAGCACAGATACGCAGTATTTT. Amino acids: CASSLGDRASTDTQYF.

The V call is TRBV13, the J call TRBJ2-4; 11 bases line up with TRBD2. CDR3 length: 16 residues. Per the germline V gene, CDR1 is PRHDT and CDR2 is FYEKMQ (reference sequence). V was pared by 5 bases and J by 0 bases, with 3 bases of the junction left unmatched. The chain's CDR3 is CASSISGGVAKNIQYF. CDR3 DNA: TGTGCCAGCAGCATTAGCGGGGGGGTAGCCAAAAACATTCAGTACTTC.

The chain carries TRBV30 and TRBJ2-1, with 8 bases lining up with TRBD1. Germline loops: CDR1 GTSNPN, CDR2 SVGIG (reference sequence). The CDR3 is 13 residues long. V shed 4 bases, J shed 10 bases, and the junction held 9 bases outside the gene matches. CDR3 sequence (DNA): TGTGCCTGGAACAGGGGGTCCCCTGAAGAGCAGTTCTTC. It codes for CAWNRGSPEEQFF.

The chain carries TRBV4-2 and TRBJ2-7; 10 bases are a match to TRBD2. The trim removed 0 bases at V and 4 bases at J, leaving 6 bases unmatched. The germline gives CDR1 LGHNA, CDR2 YNFKEQ. The CDR3 has 16 amino acids. The CDR3 sequence is CASSQDPSGGGYEQYF. Written as DNA, the CDR3 is TGTGCCAGCAGCCAAGACCCCAGCGGGGGGGGTTACGAGCAGTACTTC.

This chain connects TRBV5-4 to TRBJ2-7; 9 bases are shared with TRBD1. The V gene end was trimmed by 0 bases and the J gene end by 1 base; junction bases not matched to a gene: 5. The CDR3 is made up of 16 amino acids. Germline V gene sequence: CDR1 SGHNT, CDR2 YYREEE (reference sequence). CDR3 sequence (DNA): TGTGCCAGCAGCTTGGGGACAGGGGAGGGGTCCTACGAGCAGTACTTC. Its translation: CASSLGTGEGSYEQYF.

The CDR3 sequence: CASSNTGDTEAFF. In DNA form, the CDR3 reads TGCGCCAGCAGCAACACAGGGGACACTGAAGCTTTCTTT. The chain has TRBV5-1 and TRBJ1-1; 7 bases align to TRBD1. Losses at the gene ends were 4 bases for V and 3 bases for J; bases not matched to a gene: 3. The CDR3 runs to 13 residues. Germline V CDR1 and CDR2: SGHRS, YFSETQ.

This clone was seen once. V is TRBV20-1 and J is TRBJ1-2; D not resolved. The germline CDR1 and CDR2 sequences are DFQATT and SNEGSKA (reference sequence). The CDR3 has 11 residues. Deletions cut 0 bases from V and 7 bases from J, with 6 bases between. The CDR3 loop reads CSARDLPGYTF. CDR3 DNA: TGCAGTGCTAGAGACCTCCCTGGCTACACCTTC.

V usage is TRBV7-9 and J usage is TRBJ2-1; 7 bases are shared with TRBD1. V was clipped by 5 bases and J by 4 bases; unmatched bases: 8. The germline gives CDR1 SEHNR, CDR2 FQNEAQ (reference sequence). The CDR3 totals 15 residues. CDR3 region: CASSTDRAPYNEQFF. The CDR3 DNA follows: TGTGCCAGCAGCACCGACAGGGCTCCTTACAATGAGCAGTTCTTC.